This TCR beta chain was retrieved from a study of human T cells and chemical hapten exposure. Study background: Patients got weekly scalp diphenylcyclopropenone doses over the approximately 25-week study. General study results and limits: A positive correlation with patch test score was found for PT1 expanded TCR counts. Healthy people's immune response may differ from that of the donors, who had alopecia.

Time point indicated: patch test 2, 6 weeks after DPC sensitization. Noted treatment: therapeutic diphenylcyclopropenone sensitization with weekly scalp DPC. Only after blood had been drawn was each patch test applied. The germline CDR1 and CDR2 sequences are SNHLY and FYNNEI. Between the trimmed V and J ends, which lost 6 bases and 2 bases, there was a span of 8 bases. The CDR3 loop spans 12 amino acids. This clonotype has ten or more counts. The antigen is unknown. One entry per CDR3 protein results from TCRdb running MiXCR on the RACE reads. Of just over 350,000 distinct CDR3 sequences listed, about 6% were seen once; the top ten hold 4.5% to 6%.

The rearrangement links TRBV2 to TRBJ2-7; D is uncertain. The receptor was isolated from a woman aged 18 to 35 with alopecia areata. Some clones in this sample may be carry-over from other donors' samples. Material: whole blood, obtained in connection with sensitization to the hapten diphenylcyclopropenone (DPC). In nucleotides, the CDR3 is TGTGCCAGCAGAGGCAACCCCTACGAGCAGTACTTC. Protein sequence: CASRGNPYEQYF.